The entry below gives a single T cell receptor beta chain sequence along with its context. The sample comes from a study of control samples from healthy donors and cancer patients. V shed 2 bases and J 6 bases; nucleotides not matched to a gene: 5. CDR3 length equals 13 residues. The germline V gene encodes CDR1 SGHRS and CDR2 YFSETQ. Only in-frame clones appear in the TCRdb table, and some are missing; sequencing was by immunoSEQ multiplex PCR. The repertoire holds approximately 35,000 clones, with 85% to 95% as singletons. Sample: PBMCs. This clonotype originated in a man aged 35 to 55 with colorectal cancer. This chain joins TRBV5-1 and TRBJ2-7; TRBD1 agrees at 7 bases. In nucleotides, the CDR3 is TGCGCCAGCAGCTTATACAGGGGTTCCGAGCAGTACTTC. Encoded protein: CASSLYRGSEQYF.